The 21 T cell receptor beta chains presented below share a single source sample, sequenced in a study of OX40 agonist ivuxolimab in advanced cancers. Libraries were prepared by immunoSEQ multiplex PCR; TCRdb keeps only in-frame clonotypes and omits some of them. The table records about 130,000 clones, 90% of them present only once. The material was CD4+ or CD8+ T cells sorted from blood, obtained in a trial of the OX40 agonist ivuxolimab. Receptor source: an adult with an advanced solid tumor such as melanoma, head and neck, liver or kidney cancer.

This chain connects TRBV5-6 to TRBJ2-7; 8 nucleotides agree with TRBD1. Germline CDR1 is SGHDT and CDR2 is YYEEEE. The CDR3 totals 15 residues. The J segment lost 2 bases and the V segment lost 4 bases, leaving 8 bases of the junction unmatched. The CDR3 sequence: CASSRPDRVAYEQYF. CDR3 nucleotides: TGTGCCAGCAGCAGGCCGGACAGGGTCGCCTACGAGCAGTACTTC.

The chain has TRBV19 and TRBJ1-2, with TRBD1 matching over 10 bases. The V segment lost 1 base and the J segment 4 bases; nucleotides outside the gene matches: 6. The germline gives CDR1 LNHDA, CDR2 SQIVND (reference sequence). CDR3 length: 16 residues. CDR3 in DNA: TGTGCCAGTAGTATAGCGACGGGACAGGGGCTCTATGGCTACACCTTC. Its protein is CASSIATGQGLYGYTF. Drawing the rest from reference TRBV19 and TRBJ1-2, the complete variable domain is DGGITQSPKYLFRKEGQNVTLSCEQNLNHDAMYWYRQDPGQGLRLIYYSQIVNDFQKGDIAEGYSVSREKKESFPLTVTSAQKNPTAFYLCASSIATGQGLYGYTFGSGTRLTVV.

The gene calls are TRBV27 and TRBJ2-5; possibly TRBD1 for D (5 bases). V lost 1 base to trimming and J lost 1 base, with 10 bases between them. The CDR3 runs 15 residues. Germline V CDR1 and CDR2: MNHEY, SMNVEV (reference sequence). CDR3 in DNA: TGTGCCAGCAGTTTATGGGTTGACAGCCAAGAGACCCAGTACTTC. It codes for CASSLWVDSQETQYF.

V and J are TRBV28 and TRBJ1-3, with D uncertain. CDR1 is MDHEN, CDR2 SYDVKM, per germline. This CDR3 has 13 amino acids. The germline V and J ends were trimmed by 4 bases and 0 bases, with 4 bases remaining between them. CDR3 bases: TGTGCCAGCAGTTGGGACTCTGGAAACACCATATATTTT. Its translation: CASSWDSGNTIYF.

The chain carries TRBV29-1 and TRBJ2-3, with 8 bases aligning to TRBD2. Germline assignment: CDR1 SQVTM and CDR2 ANQGSEA. There are 13 residues in the CDR3. V shed 7 bases and J 1 base; nucleotides not matched to a gene: 4. This CDR3 reads CSAFGGGTDTQYF. The DNA for the CDR3 is TGCAGCGCTTTCGGGGGGGGCACAGATACGCAGTATTTT.

The rearrangement joins TRBV2 to TRBJ1-1; no definite D call. This CDR3 region has 15 residues. V lost 5 bases to trimming and J lost 1 base, with 14 bases between them. In germline, CDR1 is SNHLY, CDR2 FYNNEI. CDR3 coding DNA: TGTGCCAGCAGTCCTGAGCTAACACGGAACACTGAAGCTTTCTTT. The encoded protein is CASSPELTRNTEAFF. The full variable domain, rest sourced from reference TRBV2 and TRBJ1-1, is EPEVTQTPSHQVTQMGQEVILRCVPISNHLYFYWYRQILGQKVEFLVSFYNNEISEKSEIFDDQFSVERPDGSNFTLKIRSTKLEDSAMYFCASSPELTRNTEAFFGQGTRLTVV.

This chain links TRBV10-3 with TRBJ1-5; D is ambiguous. This CDR3 region has 14 residues. The V end was cut by 4 bases, the J end by 0 bases, with 7 bases between. CDR1 and CDR2 (germline): ENHRY, SYGVKD. The CDR3 nucleotides read TGTGCCATCAGTGCAACCAATAGCAATCAGCCCCAGCATTTT. Translating gives CAISATNSNQPQHF.

This rearrangement joins TRBV28 to TRBJ2-1; 14 bases are shared with TRBD2. The length of the CDR3 is 18 residues. Germline CDR1 is MDHEN and CDR2 is SYDVKM. V lost 7 bases, J lost 0 bases, and 8 bases stayed unmatched. The CDR3 DNA reads as TGTGCCAGCACCCGCGGACTAGCGGGAGGACTCTCCTACAATGAGCAGTTCTTC. Translation: CASTRGLAGGLSYNEQFF.

CDR3 in DNA: TGTGCCAGCAGTTTACGGAGGGCGGGCAGGCAGACCCAGTACTTC. Its translation is CASSLRRAGRQTQYF. This chain joins TRBV28 and TRBJ2-5; D perhaps matches TRBD2 (6 bases). V lost 2 bases and J lost 6, with 16 bases in between. Germline V CDR1 and CDR2: MDHEN, SYDVKM. This CDR3 is 15 amino acids long.

The chain employs TRBV27 and TRBJ1-2; D may be TRBD1 (5 bases). V gave up 6 bases and J gave up 5 bases, with 13 bases separating them. Germline CDR1 MNHEY, CDR2 SMNVEV (reference sequence). The length of the CDR3 is 13 residues. The CDR3 DNA reads TGTGCCAGCAGCGACAGTGGCCTATATGGCTACACCTTC. It encodes CASSDSGLYGYTF.

The chain carries TRBV4-1 and TRBJ2-1, with no clear D. The CDR3 has 15 residues. Germline V gene data show CDR1 as MGHRA and CDR2 as YSYEKL. Trimming took 6 bases from V and 0 from J, leaving 12 bases between them. CDR3 DNA sequence: TGCGCCAGCAGTGACTTTTCGAGCTCCTACAATGAGCAGTTCTTC. The encoded protein is CASSDFSSSYNEQFF.

The chain carries TRBV19 and TRBJ1-2, with D maybe TRBD1 (6 bases). V was pared by 4 bases and J by 2 bases, with 14 bases between. CDR1 LNHDA and CDR2 SQIVND come from the germline V gene (reference sequence). The CDR3 contains 15 residues. The DNA for the CDR3 is TGTGCCAGTAGTACCTATACAGGGTTCAACTATGGCTACACCTTC. Its translation: CASSTYTGFNYGYTF. Based on the CDR3 plus reference TRBV19 and TRBJ1-2, the full variable domain is DGGITQSPKYLFRKEGQNVTLSCEQNLNHDAMYWYRQDPGQGLRLIYYSQIVNDFQKGDIAEGYSVSREKKESFPLTVTSAQKNPTAFYLCASSTYTGFNYGYTFGSGTRLTVV.

This chain uses TRBV7-3 with TRBJ2-2, with 7 positions matching TRBD1. This CDR3 is built from 17 residues. The germline V gene encodes CDR1 SGHTA and CDR2 FQGTGA. V dropped 3 bases and J dropped 6; count of bases not matched to a gene: 13. CDR3 coding DNA: TGTGCCAGCAGCTTGGCTCAAATACAGGGGTTGGCCGGGGAGCTGTTTTTT. Encoded protein: CASSLAQIQGLAGELFF.

The chain recombines TRBV7-6 with TRBJ2-7; 7 nucleotides match TRBD2. The germline V gene encodes CDR1 SGHVS and CDR2 FNYEAQ. CDR3 length: 14 residues. V dropped 5 bases and J dropped 2; count of bases not matched to a gene: 6. The CDR3, as DNA: TGTGCCAGCAGCCCCCGGGAGGCCCCCTACGAGCAGTACTTC. Translating it yields CASSPREAPYEQYF.

This chain connects TRBV28 to TRBJ1-1; D might be TRBD1 (5 bases). The CDR3 sequence is 15 residues long. V shed 5 bases and J shed 0 bases, with 13 bases lying between them. The germline gives CDR1 MDHEN, CDR2 SYDVKM. CDR3 region: CASSPPTAMNTEAFF. The CDR3, as DNA: TGTGCCAGCAGTCCACCGACAGCCATGAACACTGAAGCTTTCTTT.

The chain uses TRBV20-1 and TRBJ2-1; D is uncertain. CDR1 is DFQATT and CDR2 is SNEGSKA in the germline V gene (reference sequence). This CDR3 is 11 amino acids long. Between the trimmed V and J ends, which lost 4 bases and 10 bases, there was a span of 11 bases. The CDR3 region has the DNA TGCAGTGCTACCTCTGCAGAGGAGCAGTTCTTC. Amino acid sequence: CSATSAEEQFF.

This chain's CDR3 is CASSPAAGTAEKLFF. The CDR3 DNA is TGTGCCAGCTCGCCGGCAGCCGGGACAGCTGAAAAACTGTTTTTT. The chain couples TRBV18 to TRBJ1-4, with 7 bases matching TRBD1. V was clipped by 6 bases and J by 7 bases; unmatched bases: 11. This CDR3 spans 15 amino acids. The germline V gene has CDR1 KGHSH and CDR2 LQKENI.

The V gene is TRBV29-1, the J gene TRBJ2-6; D is uncertain. Trimming shortened V by 3 bases and J by 4 bases, and 10 bases separated the two germline ends. The length of the CDR3 is 14 residues. Germline CDR1 and CDR2: SQVTM and ANQGSEA. Written as DNA, the CDR3 is TGCAGCGTTGAGTCGGGTGCCGGGGCCAACGTCCTGACTTTC. Residues: CSVESGAGANVLTF.

The gene calls are TRBV28 and TRBJ1-4, with D unresolved. Per germline, CDR1 MDHEN and CDR2 SYDVKM. CDR3 length: 14 residues. The ends were cut back, 7 bases at V and 7 bases at J, with 16 bases in the middle. CDR3: CASTNPGSGEKLFF. The DNA of the CDR3 is TGTGCCAGCACTAATCCGGGTAGCGGTGAAAAACTGTTTTTT.

The DNA of the CDR3 is TGTGCCACCAGCAGAGAGGGGGGCACCTACGAGCAGTACTTC. Amino acid sequence: CATSREGGTYEQYF. This chain joins TRBV15 and TRBJ2-7; D tentatively fits TRBD1 or TRBD2 (6 bases each). The CDR3 covers 14 residues. Per the germline V gene, CDR1 is LNHNV and CDR2 is YYDKDF (reference sequence). The V and J ends lost 0 bases and 2 bases respectively, with 8 bases between them.

The V gene is TRBV5-4, the J gene TRBJ2-7, with 8 nucleotides matching TRBD1. J lost 6 bases, V lost 4 bases, and 6 bases had no gene match. The V gene's germline CDR1 is SGHNT and CDR2 YYREEE (reference sequence). The length of the CDR3 is 13 residues. CDR3 DNA sequence: TGTGCCAGCAGCATTGGACAGGGAGGCGAGCAGTACTTC. This gives the protein CASSIGQGGEQYF.